These 19 T cell receptor beta chains came from one sample sequenced in a study of blood T cell repertoires in COVID-19. The assay was immunoSEQ multiplex PCR, and TCRdb's table has in-frame clones only and misses some. This sample has around 250,000 clones, with about 91% found just once. The sample taken for sequencing was PBMCs or T cells enriched from blood (not recorded which). The receptors originated from a woman between 40 and 55 years old with acute COVID-19.

The chain is built from TRBV30 and TRBJ1-1; the match to TRBD1 covers 7 bases. This CDR3 spans 13 amino acids. The ends lost 0 bases at V and 4 bases at J; junction bases unmatched: 2. Germline CDR1 GTSNPN, CDR2 SVGIG (reference sequence). CDR3 region: CAWSVSGGTEAFF. CDR3 nucleotides: TGTGCCTGGAGTGTATCAGGGGGCACTGAAGCTTTCTTT.

The rearrangement links TRBV10-3 to TRBJ1-5; a weak D match, TRBD1 (5 bases). Germline V CDR1 and CDR2: ENHRY, SYGVKD. V was trimmed by 2 bases and J by 9 bases, leaving 11 bases between them. This CDR3 is 13 amino acids long. The CDR3, as DNA: TGTGCCATCAGTGAGGGGAGGGGTTGGCCCCAGCATTTT. Its translation: CAISEGRGWPQHF.

The chain has TRBV6-5 and TRBJ2-1; 7 bases map to TRBD1. The CDR3 is 12 residues long. Germline V gene data show CDR1 as MNHEY and CDR2 as SVGAGI. V lost 8 bases and J lost 12; bases outside the gene matches: 10. The CDR3 sequence: CASEALDRAQFF. CDR3 DNA sequence: TGTGCCAGCGAAGCCCTTGACAGGGCGCAGTTCTTC.

The chain couples TRBV20-1 to TRBJ1-2, with 8 bases identical to TRBD1. V was pared by 3 bases and J by 5 bases, with 11 bases of the junction left unmatched. The CDR3 length is 15 residues. Germline V gene sequence: CDR1 DFQATT, CDR2 SNEGSKA (reference sequence). CDR3 region: CSASESPGGVYGYTF. In DNA, the CDR3 is TGCAGTGCTAGTGAATCGCCAGGGGGCGTTTATGGCTACACCTTC.

The DNA of the CDR3 is TGTGCCTGGAGTGGGGGGCAGGCCAAAAACATTCAGTACTTC. Its protein is CAWSGGQAKNIQYF. The rearrangement uses TRBV30 and TRBJ2-4; tentative D call: TRBD1 (6 bases). The CDR3 has 14 residues. Germline assignment: CDR1 GTSNPN and CDR2 SVGIG (reference sequence). Trimming shortened V by 1 base and J by 1 base, and 8 bases separated the two germline ends. Based on the CDR3 plus reference TRBV30 and TRBJ2-4, the full variable domain is SQTIHQWPATLVQPVGSPLSLECTVEGTSNPNLYWYRQAAGRGLQLLFYSVGIGQISSEVPQNLSASRPQDRQFILSSKKLLLSDSGFYLCAWSGGQAKNIQYFGAGTRLSVL.

The chain joins TRBV19 to TRBJ1-5; 7 bases line up with TRBD1. Trimming removed 5 bases from V and 4 bases from J; junction bases left unmatched: 5. This CDR3 contains 14 residues. Germline CDR1 and CDR2: LNHDA and SQIVND (reference sequence). CDR3 DNA: TGTGCCAGTAGTCAACCACAGGGGAATCAGCCCCAGCATTTT. It yields the protein CASSQPQGNQPQHF.

V is TRBV27 and J is TRBJ1-6; D gene unclear. The V end lost 5 bases, the J end lost 7 bases, and 9 bases lay between the germline ends. Germline V gives CDR1 MNHEY, CDR2 SMNVEV (reference sequence). The CDR3 sequence is 13 residues long. CDR3 DNA sequence: TGTGCCAGCAGTACGAGGGAAAATTCACCCCTCCACTTT. This codes for CASSTRENSPLHF.

The rearrangement links TRBV29-1 to TRBJ2-1; TRBD1 is a possible D gene (6 bases). From germline, CDR1 is SQVTM and CDR2 ANQGSEA. The CDR3 spans 13 residues. CDR3 loop: CSIVGQGLNEQFF. In DNA form, the CDR3 reads TGCAGTATAGTAGGGCAGGGGCTGAATGAGCAGTTCTTC.

The CDR3 DNA reads as TGTGCCAGCGGGGGGGAGCCCTCCTACAATGAGCAGTTCTTC. Protein: CASGGEPSYNEQFF. The chain couples TRBV7-9 to TRBJ2-1; TRBD2 matches at 7 bases. The CDR3 loop spans 14 amino acids. Germline loops: CDR1 SEHNR, CDR2 FQNEAQ (reference sequence). Trimming cost V 8 bases and J 0 bases; bases outside gene matches: 4.

The chain couples TRBV10-3 to TRBJ2-1, with 11 bases fitting TRBD2. After removal of 0 bases from V and 7 bases from J, the junction contained 8 bases not matched to a gene. This CDR3 comprises 17 residues. In germline, CDR1 is ENHRY, CDR2 SYGVKD. The CDR3 loop is CAISESFGTSGKNEQFF. Here the CDR3 DNA reads TGTGCCATCAGTGAGTCGTTCGGGACTAGCGGAAAGAATGAGCAGTTCTTC.

Comment on this clone: The same CDR3 arises from other DNA sequences in this sample as well. This chain uses TRBV18 with TRBJ1-2, with 9 positions matching TRBD1. V was clipped by 3 bases and J by 6 bases; unmatched bases: 2. The germline V gene has CDR1 KGHSH and CDR2 LQKENI. This CDR3 has 13 residues. Written as DNA, the CDR3 is TGTGCCAGCTCACCTAGACAGGGGGATGGCTACACCTTC. It translates to CASSPRQGDGYTF.

V gene TRBV7-3 combines with J gene TRBJ2-5, with TRBD1 identical over 9 bases. The germline CDR1 and CDR2 sequences are SGHTA and FQGTGA. The CDR3 contains 14 residues. The trim removed 5 bases at V and 2 bases at J, leaving 3 bases unmatched. This chain's CDR3 is CASSPDRGQETQYF. The DNA for the CDR3 is TGTGCCAGCAGCCCGGACAGGGGTCAAGAGACCCAGTACTTC.

V is TRBV7-2 and J is TRBJ2-3, with TRBD2 matching over 12 bases. The CDR3 is 17 residues long. The J segment lost 3 bases and the V segment lost 5 bases, leaving 9 bases of the junction unmatched. Germline CDR1 and CDR2: SGHTA and FQGNSA. The CDR3 is CASSLTSGSLGTDTQYF. CDR3 nucleotides: TGTGCCAGCAGCCTGACTAGCGGGAGTCTGGGTACAGATACGCAGTATTTT. Filled out from reference TRBV7-2 and TRBJ2-3, the complete variable domain reads GAGVSQSPSNKVTEKGKDVELRCDPISGHTALYWYRQSLGQGLEFLIYFQGNSAPDKSGLPSDRFSAERTGGSVSTLTIQRTQQEDSAVYLCASSLTSGSLGTDTQYFGPGTRLTVL.

V and J are TRBV19 and TRBJ1-1; D unresolved. The germline V and J ends were trimmed by 7 bases and 8 bases, with 11 bases remaining between them. The CDR3 spans 11 residues. Germline CDR1 is LNHDA and CDR2 is SQIVND (reference sequence). The CDR3 DNA sequence: TGTGCCAGTAAGTGGAGTTCGGAAGCTTTCTTT. As protein: CASKWSSEAFF.

This chain connects TRBV19 to TRBJ1-1; a possible D gene is TRBD1 (5 bases). The ends were cut back, 5 bases at V and 0 bases at J, with 16 bases in the middle. The CDR3 totals 16 residues. The germline V gene has CDR1 LNHDA and CDR2 SQIVND (reference sequence). The DNA for the CDR3 is TGTGCCAGTAGTCCCCTCGGGGGGTACATGAACACTGAAGCTTTCTTT. Encoded protein: CASSPLGGYMNTEAFF. Full variable domain (missing parts from reference TRBV19 and TRBJ1-1): DGGITQSPKYLFRKEGQNVTLSCEQNLNHDAMYWYRQDPGQGLRLIYYSQIVNDFQKGDIAEGYSVSREKKESFPLTVTSAQKNPTAFYLCASSPLGGYMNTEAFFGQGTRLTVV.

The chain has TRBV30 and TRBJ1-1; D not resolved. The V end was cut by 4 bases, the J end by 0 bases, with 15 bases between. The CDR3 runs 15 residues. The germline V gene has CDR1 GTSNPN and CDR2 SVGIG (reference sequence). In nucleotides, the CDR3 is TGTGCCTGGACAGCTATGACTATCATGAACACTGAAGCTTTCTTT. It translates to CAWTAMTIMNTEAFF.

This clone was observed a few times. J is TRBJ2-1 and V is TRBV21-1; the listed D gene, TRBD2, was not tested against the DNA. TRBV21-1 is marked as a pseudogene. This CDR3 comprises 15 residues. As DNA, the CDR3 is TGTGCCAGCAGCCCGGGACTAGCGGGTTACAATGAGCAGTTCTTC. Translated: CASSPGLAGYNEQFF.

This rearrangement joins TRBV7-3 to TRBJ2-1; tentatively, D is TRBD1 (5 bases). Germline V gene lookup returns CDR1 SGHTA and CDR2 FQGTGA. The CDR3 runs 12 residues. V shed 4 bases and J shed 9 bases, with 10 bases lying between them. CDR3 DNA sequence: TGTGCCAGCAGCTCCCAGGGAACTGAGCAGTTCTTC. The encoded protein is CASSSQGTEQFF.

The rearrangement joins TRBV5-1 to TRBJ1-2; D is ambiguous. Germline V gives CDR1 SGHRS, CDR2 YFSETQ. Trimming shortened V by 0 bases and J by 8 bases, and 5 bases separated the two germline ends. The CDR3 totals 11 residues. The chain's CDR3 is CASSLDGGYTF. The CDR3 DNA is TGCGCCAGCAGCTTGGATGGCGGCTACACCTTC.